The rows below give T cell receptor beta chains drawn from one sample of a study of blood T cell repertoires in COVID-19. Sequenced by immunoSEQ multiplex PCR; TCRdb stores in-frame clones only, minus some. The table includes 65,000 to 70,000 clones, approximately 79% detected once. Sequencing was carried out using peripheral blood. Receptor source: a woman in her sixties or seventies with acute or convalescent COVID-19. Each CDR3 is given with its conserved first and last residue. Each record gives: V gene, D gene, clone size, J gene, CDR3 DNA, CDR3 protein. The D gene is left open where the match is weak. Clone size, where shown, is once, few, many, or a class for clones that have expanded.

>TRBV2|-|-|TRBJ2-3
TGTGCCAGCAGCGACGCCTCCTCCTACAGAGATACGCAGTATTTT
CASSDASSYRDTQYF
>TRBV9|-|-|TRBJ1-6
TGTGCCAGCAGCGTAGGGGGGCCCCGCAGGAGGAATTCACCCCTCCACTTT
CASSVGGPRRRNSPLHF
>TRBV3-1/TRBV3-2|-|-|TRBJ2-7
TGTGCCAGCAGCCAATACGAAGGGGGCTACGAGCAGTACTTC
CASSQYEGGYEQYF
>TRBV28|TRBD1|many|TRBJ2-7
TGTGCCATCTCGACAGGGCGCTCCTACGAGCAGTACTTC
CAISTGRSYEQYF
>TRBV20-1|-|-|TRBJ2-7
TGCAGTGCTAGTGACTCTCCCTACGAGCAGTACTTC
CSASDSPYEQYF
>TRBV21-1|-|-|TRBJ2-1
TGTGCCAGCAGCAAGGGATCGGCGGGTTATACCTACAATGAGCAGTTCTTC
CASSKGSAGYTYNEQFF
>TRBV5-6|-|-|TRBJ2-2
TGTGCCAGCAGCCCCTATAACACCGGGGAGCTGTTTTTT
CASSPYNTGELFF
>TRBV7-9|-|-|TRBJ1-2
TGTGCCAGCAGCTCTAGTTACTATGGCTACACCTTC
CASSSSYYGYTF
>TRBV2|TRBD2|-|TRBJ2-2
TGTGCCAGCAAGGTGGGGGGGATAAGCACCGGGGAGCTGTTTTTT
CASKVGGISTGELFF
>TRBV7-2|TRBD2|-|TRBJ2-2
TGTGCCAGCAGCTTAGGGGGACTAGCGGGCGGGGAGCTGTTTTTT
CASSLGGLAGGELFF